Listed below are T cell receptor beta chains from one sample, sequenced in a study of cytomegalovirus exposure and HLA in healthy donors. Measured with immunoSEQ multiplex PCR; TCRdb has only the in-frame clones, and not every one. The table has roughly 99,000 clones, around 74% seen once. The sequencing sample was made of PBMCs. The receptor set was obtained from a woman aged 40 to 55 in good health and CMV-seropositive. The CDR3 runs from the conserved cysteine through the conserved F or W. The D gene is left open where the match is weak. A clone size is listed for some rows: how often the clone was seen (once, few, many), or a class if it is expanded.

abundance: NA
v_gene: TRBV27
d_gene: NA
j_gene: TRBJ2-3
len: 14
CDR3nt: TGTGCCAGCAGTTTACAAGGGGGGGCAGATACGCAGTATTTT
CDR3aa: CASSLQGGADTQYF

abundance: once
v_gene: TRBV29-1
d_gene: TRBD1
j_gene: TRBJ2-5
len: 20
CDR3nt: TGCAGCGTACGCCTACTTAGGAGACAGGGAACCATCGGCCCCCAAGAGACCCAGTACTTC
CDR3aa: CSVRLLRRQGTIGPQETQYF

abundance: NA
v_gene: TRBV25-1
d_gene: NA
j_gene: TRBJ1-2
len: 18
CDR3nt: TGTGCCAGCAGTGAAACCCATTCCGAAGGACACCTTAACTATGGCTACACCTTC
CDR3aa: CASSETHSEGHLNYGYTF

abundance: NA
v_gene: TRBV5-1
d_gene: TRBD2
j_gene: TRBJ2-3
len: 15
CDR3nt: TGCGCCAGCAGCTTAGCGGGGGACGTGGCAGATACGCAGTATTTT
CDR3aa: CASSLAGDVADTQYF

abundance: few
v_gene: TRBV2
d_gene: NA
j_gene: TRBJ1-6
len: 13
CDR3nt: TGTGCCAGCCGCGGGGAGGGCGGGTCACCCCTCCACTTT
CDR3aa: CASRGEGGSPLHF

abundance: NA
v_gene: TRBV15
d_gene: NA
j_gene: TRBJ1-1
len: 18
CDR3nt: TGTGCCACCAGCAGACACCTGGACCCGGGGGGTTGGGACACTGAAGCTTTCTTT
CDR3aa: CATSRHLDPGGWDTEAFF

abundance: NA
v_gene: TRBV27
d_gene: NA
j_gene: TRBJ1-1
len: 13
CDR3nt: TGTGCCAGCAGTTTCCGGAGGGACACTGAAGCTTTCTTT
CDR3aa: CASSFRRDTEAFF

abundance: NA
v_gene: TRBV7-3
d_gene: NA
j_gene: TRBJ1-1
len: 13
CDR3nt: TGTGCCAGCAGCACACAGGGTAACACTGAAGCTTTCTTT
CDR3aa: CASSTQGNTEAFF

abundance: once
v_gene: TRBV6-5
d_gene: TRBD1
j_gene: TRBJ1-2
len: 14
CDR3nt: TGTGCCAGCACCAGGGACAGGGCCGACTATGGCTACACCTTC
CDR3aa: CASTRDRADYGYTF

abundance: few
v_gene: TRBV7-3
d_gene: NA
j_gene: TRBJ2-2
len: 14
CDR3nt: TGTGCCAGCAGCCCCCAGGGAAACACCGGGGAGCTGTTTTTT
CDR3aa: CASSPQGNTGELFF

abundance: NA
v_gene: TRBV19
d_gene: NA
j_gene: TRBJ1-2
len: 13
CDR3nt: TGTGCCTCAACGGACAGAGCTAACTATGGCTACACCTTC
CDR3aa: CASTDRANYGYTF

abundance: once
v_gene: TRBV6-5
d_gene: TRBD2
j_gene: TRBJ2-5
len: 13
CDR3nt: TGTGCCAGCAGTCGACTAGCGTCAGAGACCCAGTACTTC
CDR3aa: CASSRLASETQYF

abundance: NA
v_gene: TRBV30
d_gene: NA
j_gene: TRBJ1-1
len: 13
CDR3nt: TGTGCCTGGAGGAATACAGTGCAGTCTGAAGCTTTCTTT
CDR3aa: CAWRNTVQSEAFF

abundance: few
v_gene: TRBV5-1
d_gene: NA
j_gene: TRBJ2-5
len: 16
CDR3nt: TGCGCCAGCAGCTTGGGGGCCTCCGGAGGGCAAGAGACCCAGTACTTC
CDR3aa: CASSLGASGGQETQYF

abundance: NA
v_gene: TRBV9
d_gene: TRBD2
j_gene: TRBJ2-2
len: 16
CDR3nt: TGTGCCAGCAGCGTAGCGGGGGGGCGAGGGTCCGGGGAGCTGTTTTTT
CDR3aa: CASSVAGGRGSGELFF

abundance: once
v_gene: TRBV7-9
d_gene: TRBD2
j_gene: TRBJ2-1
len: 18
CDR3nt: TGTGCCAGCAGCTTAGTTCGGCTAGCGGGGGGGCATCTCAATGAGCAGTTCTTC
CDR3aa: CASSLVRLAGGHLNEQFF

abundance: NA
v_gene: TRBV6-5
d_gene: NA
j_gene: TRBJ1-2
len: 13
CDR3nt: TGTGCCAGCAGTTCCGGGACAAGCTATGGCTACACCTTC
CDR3aa: CASSSGTSYGYTF

abundance: few
v_gene: TRBV6-1
d_gene: NA
j_gene: TRBJ1-6
len: 15
CDR3nt: TGTGCCAGCAGTGAATTTTCACAGGGAAATTCACCCCTCCACTTT
CDR3aa: CASSEFSQGNSPLHF

abundance: NA
v_gene: TRBV5-8
d_gene: NA
j_gene: TRBJ1-1
len: 17
CDR3nt: TGTGCCAGCAGCTTGGTCCATGGGGGAGGGTTCAACACTGAAGCTTTCTTT
CDR3aa: CASSLVHGGGFNTEAFF

abundance: NA
v_gene: TRBV19
d_gene: TRBD1
j_gene: TRBJ1-6
len: 14
CDR3nt: TGTGCCAGTGGAGGGGGACAGGGTTATTCACCCCTCCACTTT
CDR3aa: CASGGGQGYSPLHF

abundance: NA
v_gene: TRBV6-6
d_gene: TRBD2
j_gene: TRBJ2-1
len: 15
CDR3nt: TGTGCCAGCAGCGCTCTCCGGGGGGGCCTGAATGAGCAGTTCTTC
CDR3aa: CASSALRGGLNEQFF

abundance: NA
v_gene: TRBV7-2
d_gene: NA
j_gene: TRBJ2-5
len: 15
CDR3nt: TGTGCCAGCAGCTTAGTTGGACAGCCACGAGAGACCCAGTACTTC
CDR3aa: CASSLVGQPRETQYF

abundance: NA
v_gene: TRBV19
d_gene: NA
j_gene: TRBJ1-5
len: 14
CDR3nt: TGTGCCAGTAGCACAGGGAGGGACACTCAGCCCCAGCATTTT
CDR3aa: CASSTGRDTQPQHF

abundance: NA
v_gene: TRBV5-1
d_gene: NA
j_gene: TRBJ1-2
len: 20
CDR3nt: TGCGCCAGCAGCTTGGACCTGACAACCCGCCGGACAGCCAGGGTCCGGGGCTACACCTTC
CDR3aa: CASSLDLTTRRTARVRGYTF

abundance: NA
v_gene: TRBV2
d_gene: NA
j_gene: TRBJ2-7
len: 12
CDR3nt: TGTGCCAGCAGAGACAGGTCCTACGAGCAGTACTTC
CDR3aa: CASRDRSYEQYF

abundance: NA
v_gene: TRBV30
d_gene: NA
j_gene: TRBJ1-2
len: 12
CDR3nt: TGTGCCTGCCTCGGGACACTGTATGGCTACACCTTC
CDR3aa: CACLGTLYGYTF

abundance: NA
v_gene: TRBV5-6
d_gene: NA
j_gene: TRBJ2-2
len: 13
CDR3nt: TGTGCCAGCAGCTCAGGGTGTTTAGGGGAGCTGTTTTTT
CDR3aa: CASSSGCLGELFF

abundance: NA
v_gene: TRBV6-6
d_gene: TRBD1
j_gene: TRBJ1-2
len: 14
CDR3nt: TGTGCCAGCCGGGCCGGGACAGACAACTATGGCTACACCTTC
CDR3aa: CASRAGTDNYGYTF

abundance: NA
v_gene: TRBV4-2
d_gene: NA
j_gene: TRBJ1-4
len: 15
CDR3nt: TGTGCCAGCAGCCGAACTCGCGACAGTAATGAAAAACTGTTTTTT
CDR3aa: CASSRTRDSNEKLFF

abundance: few
v_gene: TRBV25-1
d_gene: NA
j_gene: TRBJ2-6
len: 13
CDR3nt: TGTGCCAGCACCGGGAATGGGGCCAACGTCCTGACTTTC
CDR3aa: CASTGNGANVLTF

abundance: NA
v_gene: TRBV5-1
d_gene: TRBD1
j_gene: TRBJ1-6
len: 17
CDR3nt: TGCGCCAGCAGCTTGGGCGGACAGGGGTACTATAATTCACCCCTCCACTTT
CDR3aa: CASSLGGQGYYNSPLHF

abundance: NA
v_gene: TRBV5-1
d_gene: TRBD1
j_gene: TRBJ1-1
len: 14
CDR3nt: TGCGCCAGCACCTCGGACAGGATGAACACTGAAGCTTTCTTT
CDR3aa: CASTSDRMNTEAFF

abundance: NA
v_gene: TRBV7-2
d_gene: NA
j_gene: TRBJ1-2
len: 14
CDR3nt: TGTGCCAGCAGCGTCGGGACTTTTATCTATGGCTACACCTTC
CDR3aa: CASSVGTFIYGYTF

abundance: once
v_gene: TRBV19
d_gene: NA
j_gene: TRBJ2-5
len: 14
CDR3nt: TGTGCCAGTAGTTCCCTCTCGAACGGGGAGACCCAGTACTTC
CDR3aa: CASSSLSNGETQYF

abundance: NA
v_gene: TRBV20-1
d_gene: NA
j_gene: TRBJ1-1
len: 11
CDR3nt: TGCAGTCTCAAAAAGGGAGGGTATGCTTTCTTT
CDR3aa: CSLKKGGYAFF

abundance: few
v_gene: TRBV30
d_gene: TRBD1
j_gene: TRBJ1-4
len: 13
CDR3nt: TGTGCCCGCAAGGACAGGGTAGAGGAAAAACTGTTTTTT
CDR3aa: CARKDRVEEKLFF

abundance: NA
v_gene: TRBV11-3
d_gene: NA
j_gene: TRBJ2-5
len: 14
CDR3nt: TGTGCCAGCAGCTTAGCCCCTTCCCAAGAGACCCAGTACTTC
CDR3aa: CASSLAPSQETQYF

abundance: few
v_gene: TRBV29-1
d_gene: NA
j_gene: TRBJ1-3
len: 12
CDR3nt: TGCAGCGTTTCTGTGGGCGGAAACACCATATATTTT
CDR3aa: CSVSVGGNTIYF

abundance: NA
v_gene: TRBV10-2
d_gene: NA
j_gene: TRBJ1-5
len: 14
CDR3nt: TGCGCCAGCAGTGAGGGGGGGGACAAAGGGGGCCAGCATTTT
CDR3aa: CASSEGGDKGGQHF

abundance: NA
v_gene: TRBV19
d_gene: NA
j_gene: TRBJ1-5
len: 12
CDR3nt: TGTGCCAGTAGACCACAAGATCAGCCCCAGCATTTT
CDR3aa: CASRPQDQPQHF

abundance: NA
v_gene: TRBV7-2
d_gene: TRBD1
j_gene: TRBJ1-1
len: 20
CDR3nt: TGTGCCAGCAGCTTAGCCTATGGCTCTTCGGGACAGGGGAGGAACACTGAAGCTTTCTTT
CDR3aa: CASSLAYGSSGQGRNTEAFF

abundance: once
v_gene: TRBV27
d_gene: TRBD1
j_gene: TRBJ1-1
len: 14
CDR3nt: TGTGCCAGCAGTTTAGAGAAGTCAGGGGGCGAAGCTTTCTTT
CDR3aa: CASSLEKSGGEAFF

abundance: NA
v_gene: TRBV9
d_gene: NA
j_gene: TRBJ2-2
len: 15
CDR3nt: TGTGCCAGCAGCCCCAGGGGCTCGGGCACCGGGGAGCTGTTTTTT
CDR3aa: CASSPRGSGTGELFF

abundance: NA
v_gene: TRBV19
d_gene: TRBD1
j_gene: TRBJ1-1
len: 14
CDR3nt: TGTGCCAGTAGTAAGGGACAGGGATCGACTGAAGCTTTCTTT
CDR3aa: CASSKGQGSTEAFF

abundance: NA
v_gene: TRBV30
d_gene: TRBD1
j_gene: TRBJ1-1
len: 14
CDR3nt: TGTGCCTGGAACCGGGACAGGGTGGGCACTGAAGCTTTCTTT
CDR3aa: CAWNRDRVGTEAFF

abundance: NA
v_gene: TRBV6-1
d_gene: TRBD1
j_gene: TRBJ2-7
len: 13
CDR3nt: TGTGCCAGCAGTGAATCTGGACAGGCGACCTACGACTTC
CDR3aa: CASSESGQATYDF

abundance: NA
v_gene: TRBV25-1
d_gene: NA
j_gene: TRBJ1-4
len: 15
CDR3nt: TGTGCCAGCAGTGAATCTCTGCGGCGGCATGAAAAACTGTTTTTT
CDR3aa: CASSESLRRHEKLFF

abundance: NA
v_gene: TRBV10-3
d_gene: TRBD2
j_gene: TRBJ2-5
len: 15
CDR3nt: TGTGCCATCAGCCCCTTGGGGGGGGGACAAGAGACCCAGTACTTC
CDR3aa: CAISPLGGGQETQYF

abundance: NA
v_gene: TRBV6-6
d_gene: NA
j_gene: TRBJ2-3
len: 16
CDR3nt: TGTGCCAGCAGTCTTTCGCGGGGGCCTAGCACAGATACGCAGTATTTT
CDR3aa: CASSLSRGPSTDTQYF

abundance: once
v_gene: TRBV9
d_gene: NA
j_gene: TRBJ1-1
len: 15
CDR3nt: TGTGCCAGCAGCTCCTCGACAGGATTGAACACTGAAGCTTTCTTT
CDR3aa: CASSSSTGLNTEAFF

abundance: NA
v_gene: TRBV7-9
d_gene: NA
j_gene: TRBJ1-1
len: 15
CDR3nt: TGTGCCAGCAGTAATCCCGGGGAGGGAAGGACTGAAGCTTTCTTT
CDR3aa: CASSNPGEGRTEAFF

abundance: NA
v_gene: TRBV15
d_gene: TRBD1
j_gene: TRBJ2-7
len: 15
CDR3nt: TGTGCCACCAGCAGAGACCCAGGGGGCGCGTACGAGCAGTACTTC
CDR3aa: CATSRDPGGAYEQYF

abundance: few
v_gene: TRBV10-3
d_gene: NA
j_gene: TRBJ1-1
len: 12
CDR3nt: TGTGCCATCAGGGGCAGGGACACTGAAGCTTTCTTT
CDR3aa: CAIRGRDTEAFF

abundance: NA
v_gene: TRBV10-1
d_gene: NA
j_gene: TRBJ2-7
len: 15
CDR3nt: TGCGCCAGCAGTGCCGGGACATCCCCCTCCTACGAGCAGTACTTC
CDR3aa: CASSAGTSPSYEQYF

abundance: NA
v_gene: TRBV13
d_gene: NA
j_gene: TRBJ1-2
len: 15
CDR3nt: TGTGCCAGCAGCTTAGGGGACCGGGGGGGAGGTGGCTACACCTTC
CDR3aa: CASSLGDRGGGGYTF

abundance: few
v_gene: TRBV18
d_gene: TRBD1
j_gene: TRBJ1-6
len: 14
CDR3nt: TGTGCCAGCTCACCGGGACAGAATAATTCACCCCTCCACTTT
CDR3aa: CASSPGQNNSPLHF

abundance: NA
v_gene: TRBV7-9
d_gene: NA
j_gene: TRBJ1-6
len: 14
CDR3nt: TGTGCCAGCAGTGGGGCTCTATATAATTCACCCCTCCACTTT
CDR3aa: CASSGALYNSPLHF

abundance: NA
v_gene: TRBV7-9
d_gene: NA
j_gene: TRBJ1-6
len: 15
CDR3nt: TGTGCCAGCAGCTCCCAGGACATCAATAATTCACCCCTCCACTTT
CDR3aa: CASSSQDINNSPLHF

abundance: NA
v_gene: TRBV6-5
d_gene: NA
j_gene: TRBJ1-3
len: 15
CDR3nt: TGTGCCAGCCGAGAATACTTTTCCTCTGGAAACACCATATATTTT
CDR3aa: CASREYFSSGNTIYF

abundance: NA
v_gene: TRBV5-1
d_gene: NA
j_gene: TRBJ1-2
len: 13
CDR3nt: TGCGCCAGCAGCCCGGGGGGTTCGGATGGCTACACCTTC
CDR3aa: CASSPGGSDGYTF